This T cell receptor beta chain was profiled in a study of early T cells in non-severe SARS-CoV-2 infection. Researchers attached unique molecular identifiers to individual cDNA molecules. One entry per CDR3 protein, called by TCRdb with MiXCR from the 5' RACE reads. The repertoire holds roughly 70,000 distinct CDR3 sequences, 13% seen once, with roughly 8.3% in the top ten. CDR3 length: 14 amino acids. Germline V lookup: CDR1 SQVTM, CDR2 ANQGSEA. The V segment lost 5 bases and the J segment 9 bases; nucleotides outside the gene matches: 9. Sequenced input: whole blood. This sequence originates from an adult who was a healthcare worker with PCR-confirmed SARS-CoV-2 infection or an uninfected control (not recorded which). The chain links TRBV29-1 to TRBJ1-6, with 8 bases identical to TRBD1. The CDR3 DNA is TGCAGCGTTCGGACAGGGCCGGAAGGTTCACCCCTCCACTTT. Its translation: CSVRTGPEGSPLHF.